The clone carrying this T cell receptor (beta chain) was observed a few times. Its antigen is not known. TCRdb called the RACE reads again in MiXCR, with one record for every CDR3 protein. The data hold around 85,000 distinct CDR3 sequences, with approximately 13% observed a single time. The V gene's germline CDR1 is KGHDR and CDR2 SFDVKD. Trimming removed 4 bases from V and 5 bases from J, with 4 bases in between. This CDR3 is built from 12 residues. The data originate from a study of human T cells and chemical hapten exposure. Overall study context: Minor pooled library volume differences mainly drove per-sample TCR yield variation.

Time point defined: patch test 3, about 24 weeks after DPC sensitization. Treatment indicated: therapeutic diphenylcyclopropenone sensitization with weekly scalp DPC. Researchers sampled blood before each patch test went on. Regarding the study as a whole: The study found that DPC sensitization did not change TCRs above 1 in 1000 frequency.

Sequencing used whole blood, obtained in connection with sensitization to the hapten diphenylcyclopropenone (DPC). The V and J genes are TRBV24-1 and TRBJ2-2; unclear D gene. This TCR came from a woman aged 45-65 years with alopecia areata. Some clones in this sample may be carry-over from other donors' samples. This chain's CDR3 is CATSERTGELFF. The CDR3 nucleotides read TGTGCCACCAGTGAAAGGACCGGGGAGCTGTTTTTT.